This T cell receptor beta chain was sequenced during a study of blood T cell repertoires in COVID-19. Turning to the study itself: The United States, Italy and Spain supplied acute and convalescent COVID-19 samples. PBMCs, B-cell-depleted T cells, or T cells were the source of the cDNA or gDNA that made up the material.

In the original processing: Nucleated cell number was recorded as an estimate derived from reference gene primer amplification. Profiling relied on immunoSEQ multiplex PCR, and the TCRdb table lists in-frame clones only, not all of them. That table supplies the V and J calls and clone size; D and trimming were determined from the DNA. The table lists roughly 93,000 clones, more than 65% of them singletons. The ends were cut back, 4 bases at V and 4 bases at J, with 15 bases in the middle. Germline V CDR1 and CDR2: SGHKS, YYEKEE (reference sequence). The CDR3 is 15 residues long. The sequenced sample consisted of peripheral blood. The rearrangement links TRBV5-5 to TRBJ1-3; no clear D gene. The sequence was collected from a woman of 80 years or more with acute or convalescent COVID-19. The chain's CDR3 is CASSEGKGGGNTIYF. The CDR3 DNA sequence: TGTGCCAGCAGCGAGGGAAAGGGTGGAGGAAACACCATATATTTT.